This TCR beta chain is from a study of OX40 agonist ivuxolimab in advanced cancers. Study-level background: Ivuxolimab was a fully human IgG2 agonistic monoclonal antibody targeting the costimulatory receptor OX40 (CD134). Prior anti-PD-1, anti-PD-L1 or anti-CTLA-4 therapy was permitted, and checkpoint inhibitors had been received by more than 35% of dose-escalation patients. Of the approximately 50 patients in dose escalation, 19 had hepatocellular carcinoma, roughly 15 had melanoma, 9 had renal cell carcinoma and 9 had head and neck cancer. Intravenous ivuxolimab was administered to patients every 2 weeks at six dose levels: 0.01, 0.1, 0.3, 1.5, 3 and 10 mg/kg. Peripheral TCRbeta sequencing was intended to test whether TCR sequence diversity was altered and clonal T-cell expansion was caused by ivuxolimab. In the dose-escalation cohort, around 80% of patients were male, and the mean age was roughly 60 years with a range of roughly 23 to 90. Partial responses occurred in three dose-escalation patients, of whom one had hepatocellular carcinoma and two had cutaneous melanoma. The paper describes the monotherapy dose-escalation part (N of about 57 patients) of the phase I trial of ivuxolimab. Broader findings and caveats from the paper: Partial responders in the 0.1-3.0 mg/kg groups had among the lowest normalized peripheral clonal expansion, especially among CD8+ T cells. After ivuxolimab, more expanded clones were found on average in CD8+ T cells than in CD4+ T cells. Low levels of normalized T-cell clonal expansion were also seen in some nonresponding patients. The antigen specificity of the peripheral T cells that underwent clonal expansion was not determined. At doses from 0.1 to 3.0 mg/kg, clonal expansion was seen in both CD4+ and CD8+ blood T cells between baseline and week 6.

For this clone: Its antigen is not yet known. No base-level quality is on record; no much larger clone is a single base apart.

For sequencing of the TCRbeta CDR3 region, genomic DNA was extracted from the sorted cells. The immunoSEQ Assay was used to sequence the TCRbeta CDR3 regions. TCRdb took over this immuneACCESS table, retaining in-frame rearrangements with V and J assigned. Such tables are incomplete; in checked studies, under half of the missing clones stem from an unresolved V gene, and the remainder is unexplained. The sample table lists tens of thousands of clones, over 85% of them with a count of one. Clones ranked in the top ten supply around 20% of the sample. Patients with autoimmune disease history or receiving systemic immunosuppression were excluded from the trial. Peripheral blood for TCR sequencing was collected from all dose cohorts at baseline, on cycle 4 day 1, and on cycle 7 day 1. Samples came from an open-label, multicenter, first-in-human phase I dose-escalation trial of ivuxolimab. Adults with locally advanced or metastatic head and neck squamous cell, hepatocellular, melanoma or renal cell carcinoma were enrolled in the trial. CD4+ and CD8+ T cells were sorted separately from peripheral blood before TCR sequencing.

The CDR3 sequence holds 12 residues, the cysteine and phenylalanine included. Only CDR3 DNA is held: 36 bases, read in frame from base 1. The germline V gene (reference sequence) supplies CDR1 LNHDA and CDR2 SQIVND. V lost 6 bases and J lost 3 bases; the stretch between them is 5 bases long. This sequence uses TRBV19 and TRBJ2-2, with no confidently assigned D gene. This receptor was obtained from an adult with an advanced solid tumor such as melanoma, head and neck, liver or kidney cancer. The specimen comprised CD4+ or CD8+ T cells sorted from blood, sampled in a trial of the OX40 agonist ivuxolimab. The DNA reads TGTGCCAGTAGGAGAGACACCGGGGAGCTGTTTTTT. It translates to CASRRDTGELFF.